The next 9 T cell receptor beta chains were all read from a single sample in a study of T cell repertoires in cytomegalovirus infection. From the reads, TCRdb called clonotypes with MiXCR, one entry per CDR3 protein. The table includes 170,000 or so distinct CDR3 sequences, approximately 15% detected once. The specimen was PBMCs. These TCRs come from a human donor in good health (CMV status not recorded). Some clones in this sample may be carry-over from other donors' samples.

This clonotype was recorded a few times. This chain links TRBV10-3 with TRBJ1-1; D ambiguous. The CDR3 is 11 residues long. Germline V gene data show CDR1 as ENHRY and CDR2 as SYGVKD. The V gene lost 6 bases and the J gene lost 8 bases, with 10 bases spanning the gap. CDR3 coding DNA: TGTGCCATCAGCTCCTTTACAGAAGCTTTCTTT. Translation gives CAISSFTEAFF.

In nucleotides, the CDR3 is TGTGCCAGCAGCCAATTATGGACAGGGGATGACTACACCTTC. Encoded protein: CASSQLWTGDDYTF. The chain is built from TRBV14 and TRBJ1-2; 9 nucleotides align to TRBD1. The CDR3 has 14 residues. Germline CDR1 is SGHDN and CDR2 is FVKESK. V lost 2 bases, J lost 10 bases, and 8 bases stayed unmatched.

This clonotype showed up many times. The J gene is TRBJ1-2, the V gene TRBV19; D is possibly TRBD1 (6 bases). V dropped 5 bases and J dropped 4 bases, with 17 bases sitting between them. The germline V gene has CDR1 LNHDA and CDR2 SQIVND (reference sequence). The CDR3 is 15 amino acids. As DNA, the CDR3 is TGTGCCAGTAGTGCCGAGAGGGGCAGGGGCTATGGCTACACCTTC. Translation gives CASSAERGRGYGYTF.

This clonotype was observed many times. The rearrangement links TRBV29-1 to TRBJ2-4; possibly TRBD2 for D (6 bases). Germline CDR1 is SQVTM and CDR2 is ANQGSEA. Trimming took 6 bases from V and 7 from J, leaving 7 bases between them. The CDR3 has 10 amino acids. The CDR3, as DNA: TGCAGCGTCGGGGGTAACATTCAGTACTTC. Encoded protein: CSVGGNIQYF.

The table lists this clonotype with many counts. The chain couples TRBV11-2 to TRBJ1-1; D call uncertain. Germline CDR1 reads SGHAT; CDR2 reads FQNNGV. V lost 4 bases and J lost 7, with 13 bases in between. The CDR3 sequence is 13 residues long. The CDR3 region has the DNA TGTGCCAGCAGCTCAAACAGAGTTTTTGAAGCTTTCTTT. It translates to CASSSNRVFEAFF. The whole variable domain, filled in from reference TRBV11-2 and TRBJ1-1, reads EAGVAQSPRYKIIEKRQSVAFWCNPISGHATLYWYQQILGQGPKLLIQFQNNGVVDDSQLPKDRFSAERLKGVDSTLKIQPAKLEDSAVYLCASSSNRVFEAFFGQGTRLTVV.

As for this clonotype: At one end, the junction sequence differs from germline, possibly due to a read error. V usage is TRBV19 and J usage is TRBJ1-2; possibly TRBD1 for D (5 bases). This CDR3 spans 13 amino acids. Germline CDR1 LNHDA, CDR2 SQIVND (reference sequence). CDR3 nucleotide sequence: TGTGTCAGTACGTTCAGGGCCGGGGATGGCTACACCTTC. This translates into CVSTFRAGDGYTF.

In its sample, this clonotype was seen many times. The chain has TRBV6-5 and TRBJ2-4; 15 bases are a match to TRBD2. This CDR3 region has 21 residues. The V and J ends lost 6 bases and 0 bases, in that order; junction bases with no gene match: 15. CDR1 MNHEY and CDR2 SVGAGI come from the germline V gene. Here the CDR3 DNA reads TGTGCCAGCAGGAACAGGAATCCGGGACTAGCGGGAGGAAAAGCCAAAAACATTCAGTACTTC. Translation: CASRNRNPGLAGGKAKNIQYF.

The sample holds many counts of this clonotype. The rearrangement links TRBV27 to TRBJ1-1; D gene uncertain. This CDR3 has 17 amino acids. V lost 5 bases, J lost 0 bases, and 19 bases lay in between. The germline gives CDR1 MNHEY, CDR2 SMNVEV (reference sequence). DNA of the CDR3: TGTGCCAGCAGTCGAATAACCCCGGGGAGCATGAACACTGAAGCTTTCTTT. Residues: CASSRITPGSMNTEAFF.

The sample holds a few counts of this clonotype. This chain joins TRBV5-1 and TRBJ2-7; D is possibly TRBD1 or TRBD2 (5 bases each). V lost 5 bases and J 0 bases, leaving 15 bases between the germline ends. This CDR3 spans 15 amino acids. Germline V lookup: CDR1 SGHRS, CDR2 YFSETQ. CDR3 sequence (DNA): TGCGCCAGCAGTTCCGGGACGGCCGGCTCCTACGAGCAGTACTTC. This translates into CASSSGTAGSYEQYF.